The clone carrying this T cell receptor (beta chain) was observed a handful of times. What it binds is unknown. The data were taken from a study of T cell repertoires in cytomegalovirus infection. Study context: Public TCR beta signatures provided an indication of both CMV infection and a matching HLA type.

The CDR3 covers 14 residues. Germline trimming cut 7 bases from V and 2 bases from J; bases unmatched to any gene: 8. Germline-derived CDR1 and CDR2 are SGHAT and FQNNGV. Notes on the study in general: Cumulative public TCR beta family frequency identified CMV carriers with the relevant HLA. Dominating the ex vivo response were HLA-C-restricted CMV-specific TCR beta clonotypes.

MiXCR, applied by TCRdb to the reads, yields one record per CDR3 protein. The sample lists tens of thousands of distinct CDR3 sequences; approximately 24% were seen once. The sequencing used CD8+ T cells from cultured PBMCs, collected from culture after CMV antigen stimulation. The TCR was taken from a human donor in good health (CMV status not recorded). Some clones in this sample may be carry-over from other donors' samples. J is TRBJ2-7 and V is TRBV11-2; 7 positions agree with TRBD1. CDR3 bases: TGTGCCAGCATCGGACAGGATGCCACCTACGAGCAGTACTTC. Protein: CASIGQDATYEQYF.